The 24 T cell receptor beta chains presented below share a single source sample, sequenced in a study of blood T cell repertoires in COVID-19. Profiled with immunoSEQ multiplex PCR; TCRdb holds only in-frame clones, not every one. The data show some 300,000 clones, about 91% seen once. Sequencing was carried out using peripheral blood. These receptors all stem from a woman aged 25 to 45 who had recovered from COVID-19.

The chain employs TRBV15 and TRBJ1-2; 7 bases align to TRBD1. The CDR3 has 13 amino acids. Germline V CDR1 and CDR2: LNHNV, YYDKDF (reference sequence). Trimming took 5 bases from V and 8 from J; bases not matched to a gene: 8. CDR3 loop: CATSVLQGKGYTF. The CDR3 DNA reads TGTGCCACCAGCGTTCTACAGGGGAAGGGCTACACCTTC.

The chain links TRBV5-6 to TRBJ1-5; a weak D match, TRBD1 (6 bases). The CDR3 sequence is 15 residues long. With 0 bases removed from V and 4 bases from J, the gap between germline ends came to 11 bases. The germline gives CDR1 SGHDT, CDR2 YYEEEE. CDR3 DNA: TGTGCCAGCAGCTTGGCGCAGGGGAAAAATCAGCCCCAGCATTTT. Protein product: CASSLAQGKNQPQHF.

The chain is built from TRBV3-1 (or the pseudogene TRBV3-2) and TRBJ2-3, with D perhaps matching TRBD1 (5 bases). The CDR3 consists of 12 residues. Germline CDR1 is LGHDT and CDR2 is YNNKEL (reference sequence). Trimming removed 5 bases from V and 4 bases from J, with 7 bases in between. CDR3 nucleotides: TGTGCCAGCAGCAAGGGGTCAGATACGCAGTATTTT. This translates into CASSKGSDTQYF.

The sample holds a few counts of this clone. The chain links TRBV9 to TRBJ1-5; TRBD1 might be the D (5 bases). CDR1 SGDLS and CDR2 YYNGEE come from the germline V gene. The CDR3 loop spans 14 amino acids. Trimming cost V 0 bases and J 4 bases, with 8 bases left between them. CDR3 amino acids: CASSVGQLNQPQHF. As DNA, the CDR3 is TGTGCCAGCAGCGTAGGACAGTTAAATCAGCCCCAGCATTTT.

Here the CDR3 DNA reads TGTGCCAGCTCCGCACAACAAGAGACCCAGTACTTC. The encoded protein is CASSAQQETQYF. The chain is built from TRBV6-5 and TRBJ2-5, with unresolved D. Trimming shortened V by 8 bases and J by 2 bases, and 9 bases separated the two germline ends. CDR3 length: 12 residues. Germline V lookup: CDR1 MNHEY, CDR2 SVGAGI.

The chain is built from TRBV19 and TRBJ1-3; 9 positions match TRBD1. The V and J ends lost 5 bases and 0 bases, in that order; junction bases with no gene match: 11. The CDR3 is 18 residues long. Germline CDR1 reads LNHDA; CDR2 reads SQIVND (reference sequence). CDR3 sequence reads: CASSPRTGALNSGNTIYF. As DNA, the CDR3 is TGTGCCAGTAGTCCTAGGACAGGGGCCCTGAACTCTGGAAACACCATATATTTT.

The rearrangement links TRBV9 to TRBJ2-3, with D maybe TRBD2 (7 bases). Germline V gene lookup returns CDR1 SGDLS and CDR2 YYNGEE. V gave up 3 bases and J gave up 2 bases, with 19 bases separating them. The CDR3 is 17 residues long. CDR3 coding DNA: TGTGCCAGCAGCGCCTCTGGCGGGGGCCACGCCACAGATACGCAGTATTTT. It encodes CASSASGGGHATDTQYF.

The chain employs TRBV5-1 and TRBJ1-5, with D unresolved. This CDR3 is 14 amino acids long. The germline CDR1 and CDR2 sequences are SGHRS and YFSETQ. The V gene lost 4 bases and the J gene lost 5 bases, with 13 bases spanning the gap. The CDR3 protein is CASSVDGEDQPQHF. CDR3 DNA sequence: TGCGCCAGCAGCGTGGACGGTGAGGATCAGCCCCAGCATTTT.

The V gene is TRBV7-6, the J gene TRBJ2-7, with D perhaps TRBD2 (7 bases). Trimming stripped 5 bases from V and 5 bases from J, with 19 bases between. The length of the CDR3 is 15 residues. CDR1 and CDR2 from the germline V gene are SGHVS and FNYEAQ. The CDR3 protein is CASSQTGRGPHEQYF. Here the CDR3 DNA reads TGTGCCAGCAGCCAAACAGGGAGGGGTCCCCACGAGCAGTACTTC.

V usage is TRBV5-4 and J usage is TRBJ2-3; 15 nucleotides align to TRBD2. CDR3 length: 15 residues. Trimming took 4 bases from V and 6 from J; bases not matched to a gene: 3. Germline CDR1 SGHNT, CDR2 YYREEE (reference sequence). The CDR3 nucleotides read TGTGCCAGCAGCCGCGGGACTAGCGGGGGGGATACGCAGTATTTT. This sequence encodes CASSRGTSGGDTQYF.

The CDR3 here is CASSIGGAQETQYF. CDR3 nucleotide sequence: TGTGCCAGTAGTATCGGGGGGGCCCAAGAGACCCAGTACTTC. V gene TRBV19 combines with J gene TRBJ2-5, with 8 bases fitting TRBD2. The CDR3 runs to 14 residues. The V and J ends lost 3 bases and 1 base, in that order; junction bases with no gene match: 1. Germline CDR1 is LNHDA and CDR2 is SQIVND (reference sequence). The full variable domain, its missing parts supplied by reference TRBV19 and TRBJ2-5, is DGGITQSPKYLFRKEGQNVTLSCEQNLNHDAMYWYRQDPGQGLRLIYYSQIVNDFQKGDIAEGYSVSREKKESFPLTVTSAQKNPTAFYLCASSIGGAQETQYFGPGTRLLVL.

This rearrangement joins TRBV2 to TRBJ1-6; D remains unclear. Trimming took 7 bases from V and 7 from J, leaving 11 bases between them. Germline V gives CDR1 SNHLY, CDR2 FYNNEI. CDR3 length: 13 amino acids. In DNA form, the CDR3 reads TGTGCCAGCACCGTGGGAGCAAATTCACCCCTCCACTTT. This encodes CASTVGANSPLHF.

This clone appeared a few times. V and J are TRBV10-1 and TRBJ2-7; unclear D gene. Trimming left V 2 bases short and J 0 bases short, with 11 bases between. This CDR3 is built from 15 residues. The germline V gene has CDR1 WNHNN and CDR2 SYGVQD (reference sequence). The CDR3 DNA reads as TGCGCCAGCAGTGAGGAGTCTACCATCTCCTACGAGCAGTACTTC. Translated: CASSEESTISYEQYF.

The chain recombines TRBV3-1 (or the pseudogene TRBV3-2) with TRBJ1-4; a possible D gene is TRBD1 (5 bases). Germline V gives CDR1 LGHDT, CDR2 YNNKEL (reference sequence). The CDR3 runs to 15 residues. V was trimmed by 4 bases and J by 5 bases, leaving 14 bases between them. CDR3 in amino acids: CASSLVGGENEKLFF. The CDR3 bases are TGTGCCAGCAGCCTTGTGGGGGGGGAAAATGAAAAACTGTTTTTT.

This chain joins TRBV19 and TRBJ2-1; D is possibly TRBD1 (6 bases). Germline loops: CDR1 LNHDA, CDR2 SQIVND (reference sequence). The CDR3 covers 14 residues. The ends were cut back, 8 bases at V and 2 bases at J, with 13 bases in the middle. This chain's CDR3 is CASGPGQTYNEQFF. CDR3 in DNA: TGTGCCAGTGGACCGGGACAAACCTACAATGAGCAGTTCTTC.

The CDR3: CASSQAGHNQPQHF. Here the CDR3 DNA reads TGTGCCAGCAGCCAAGCAGGGCACAATCAGCCCCAGCATTTT. J is TRBJ1-5 and V is TRBV3-1 (or the pseudogene TRBV3-2); D possibly corresponds to TRBD1 (5 bases). CDR3 length: 14 residues. CDR1 and CDR2 from the germline V gene are LGHDT and YNNKEL (reference sequence). Trimming removed 1 base from V and 3 bases from J, with 7 bases in between.

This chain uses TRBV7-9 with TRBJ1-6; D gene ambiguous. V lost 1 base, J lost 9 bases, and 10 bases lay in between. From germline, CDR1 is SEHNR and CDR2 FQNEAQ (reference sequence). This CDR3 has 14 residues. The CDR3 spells CASSLDRRTSPLHF. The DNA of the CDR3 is TGTGCCAGCAGCTTAGACAGAAGAACTTCACCCCTCCACTTT.

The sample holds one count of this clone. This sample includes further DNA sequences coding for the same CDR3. CDR3 protein: CASSFQRGEETQYF. CDR3 sequence (DNA): TGTGCCAGCAGCTTCCAGCGGGGGGAAGAGACCCAGTACTTC. The rearrangement links TRBV7-2 to TRBJ2-5; 9 bases align to TRBD2. With 3 bases clipped from V and 3 bases from J, the junction kept 2 bases outside the gene matches. There are 14 residues in the CDR3. The germline CDR1 and CDR2 sequences are SGHTA and FQGNSA.

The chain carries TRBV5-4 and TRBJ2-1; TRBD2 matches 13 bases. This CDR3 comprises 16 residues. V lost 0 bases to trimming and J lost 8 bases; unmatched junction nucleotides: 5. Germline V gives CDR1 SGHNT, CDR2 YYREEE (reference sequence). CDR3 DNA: TGTGCCAGCAGCTTGGCTCGGACTAGCGGGGGCGATGAGCAGTTCTTC. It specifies CASSLARTSGGDEQFF.

The CDR3 sequence: CASSLSAGATGELFF. The CDR3, as DNA: TGTGCCAGCAGCTTATCGGCAGGTGCCACCGGGGAGCTGTTTTTT. The rearrangement joins TRBV7-7 to TRBJ2-2; no reliable D call. Per germline, CDR1 SSHAT and CDR2 FNYEAQ (reference sequence). The CDR3 is made up of 15 amino acids. Trimming left V 2 bases short and J 4 bases short, with 11 bases between.

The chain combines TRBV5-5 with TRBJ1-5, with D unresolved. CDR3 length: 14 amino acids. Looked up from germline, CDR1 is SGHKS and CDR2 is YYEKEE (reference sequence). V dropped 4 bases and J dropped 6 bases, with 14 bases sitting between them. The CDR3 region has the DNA TGTGCCAGCAGCCCTTCGGAGGTGGGTCAGCCCCAGCATTTT. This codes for CASSPSEVGQPQHF.

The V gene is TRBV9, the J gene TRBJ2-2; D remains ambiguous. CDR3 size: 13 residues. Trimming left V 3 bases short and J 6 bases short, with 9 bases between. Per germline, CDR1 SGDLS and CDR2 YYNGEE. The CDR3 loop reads CASSAVSSGELFF. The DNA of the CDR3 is TGTGCCAGCAGCGCTGTATCTTCCGGGGAGCTGTTTTTT.

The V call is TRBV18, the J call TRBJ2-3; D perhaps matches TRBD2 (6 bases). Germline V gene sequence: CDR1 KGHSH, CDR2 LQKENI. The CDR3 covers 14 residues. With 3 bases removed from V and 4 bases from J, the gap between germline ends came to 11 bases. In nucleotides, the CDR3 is TGTGCCAGCTCACCGGTCAGGGACTCAGATACGCAGTATTTT. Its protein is CASSPVRDSDTQYF.

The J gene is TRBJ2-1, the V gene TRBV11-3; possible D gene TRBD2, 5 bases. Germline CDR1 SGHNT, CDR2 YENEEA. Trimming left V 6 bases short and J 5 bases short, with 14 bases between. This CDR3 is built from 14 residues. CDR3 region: CASSKDPGDNEQFF. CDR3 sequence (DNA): TGTGCCAGCAGTAAAGACCCCGGGGACAATGAGCAGTTCTTC.